The rows below give T cell receptor beta chains drawn from one sample of a study of a mutant IDH1 vaccine in newly diagnosed glioma. The antigens for these receptors are not known. TCRdb keeps only in-frame clones here, not all; method: immunoSEQ multiplex PCR. The table includes about 58,000 clones, roughly 76% detected once. Here the sequenced sample was PBMCs, taken from a glioma patient whose treatment included an IDH1 peptide vaccine. The receptors were sampled from a man aged 40-49 years with glioma. The CDR3 runs from the conserved cysteine through the conserved F or W. A D gene is named only where the DNA matches it firmly. Not all rows give a size; the values are once, few, many and, for expanded clones, a class.

TRBD1	TRBV5-1	-	TRBJ1-1	TGCGCCAGCAGCTTTGACAGGGAGGTTCGTGAAGCTTTCTTT	CASSFDREVREAFF
-	TRBV5-5	-	TRBJ1-4	TGTGCCAGCAGCTTGACCCCCTTAGGGGAAAAACTGTTTTTT	CASSLTPLGEKLFF
-	TRBV5-6	-	TRBJ2-3	TGTGCCAGCAGCTCGACATTCCGTAGCACAGATACGCAGTATTTT	CASSSTFRSTDTQYF
-	TRBV7-9	-	TRBJ2-7	TGTGCCAGCAGCTTAGGCGAAAGGTCCCACGAGCAGTACTTC	CASSLGERSHEQYF
TRBD2	TRBV6-6	-	TRBJ2-5	TGTGCCAGCAGTCTAGCGGGGGGGGGAGAGACCCAGTACTTC	CASSLAGGGETQYF
TRBD1	TRBV6-6	-	TRBJ2-7	TGTGCCAGCAGTTACGTCGGGACAGGGCGGGGCGAGCAGTACTTC	CASSYVGTGRGEQYF
-	TRBV6-4	-	TRBJ2-7	TGTGCCAGCAGTGACTCGTTAGGGGACGAGCAGTACTTC	CASSDSLGDEQYF
TRBD1	TRBV6-6	-	TRBJ2-5	TGTGCCAGCAGACGACAGGGGCAAGAGACCCAGTACTTC	CASRRQGQETQYF
-	TRBV18	-	TRBJ1-5	TGTGCCAGCTCACCACAAAGAGATCAGCCCCAGCATTTT	CASSPQRDQPQHF
-	TRBV7-9	-	TRBJ1-5	TGTGCCAGCAGCCGAGAGGGTGTTGGCAATCAGCCCCAGCATTTT	CASSREGVGNQPQHF
-	TRBV25-1	-	TRBJ2-6	TGTGCCAGCAGTCCAAGGACAGCTCGCTCTGGGGCCAACGTCCTGACTTTC	CASSPRTARSGANVLTF
-	TRBV5-5	-	TRBJ1-2	TGTGCCAGCAGCTTGGGGGGGTACTATGGCTACACCTTC	CASSLGGYYGYTF
-	TRBV7-9	-	TRBJ1-5	TGTGCCAGCAGAGACAGGACTAATCAGCCCCAGCATTTT	CASRDRTNQPQHF
TRBD2	TRBV6-6	-	TRBJ2-2	TGTGCCAGCAGTTTAGCGGGGGGGCACACCGGGGAGCTGTTTTTT	CASSLAGGHTGELFF
-	TRBV6-5	-	TRBJ2-7	TGTGCCAGCAGTTACGGCATGTCGACAGTATCCTACGAGCAGTACTTC	CASSYGMSTVSYEQYF
TRBD2	TRBV6-6	-	TRBJ2-7	TGTGCCAGCAGCCCTAGCGGGACTTACGAGCAGTACTTC	CASSPSGTYEQYF
-	TRBV19	-	TRBJ2-3	TGTGCCAGTAGTATATGGGGCCGGCGCCATACGCAGTATTTT	CASSIWGRRHTQYF
-	TRBV29-1	-	TRBJ1-5	TGCAGCGTTGGTACAGGGTCGGATCAGCCCCAGCATTTT	CSVGTGSDQPQHF
-	TRBV18	-	TRBJ2-1	TGTGCCAGCTCACCAAGGTTCTCTGGACAGCACAATGAGCAGTTCTTC	CASSPRFSGQHNEQFF
-	TRBV30	-	TRBJ1-2	TGTGCCTGGAGTTCGGCTTGGAACTATGGCTACACCTTC	CAWSSAWNYGYTF
-	TRBV2	once	TRBJ2-5	TGTGCCAGCAGTGAATTGTCGGCGGGACTCAAAGAGACCCAGTACTTC	CASSELSAGLKETQYF
TRBD1	TRBV2	-	TRBJ1-3	TGTGCCAGCAATGGACAGGCGTGGGACACCATATATTTT	CASNGQAWDTIYF
TRBD1	TRBV5-6	-	TRBJ2-7	TGTGCCAGCAGCGACGATGACAGGGGGGTCTACGAGCAGTACTTC	CASSDDDRGVYEQYF
-	TRBV29-1	-	TRBJ2-6	TGCAGCGTTGAGCCCAGCTCTGGGGCCAACGTCCTGACTTTC	CSVEPSSGANVLTF
-	TRBV5-1	-	TRBJ1-5	TGCGCCAGCAGCTTGGGCGGTCAGCCCAATCAGCCCCAGCATTTT	CASSLGGQPNQPQHF
TRBD2	TRBV30	-	TRBJ2-5	TGTGCCTGGAGTCCCGGACTAGGGGAGACCCAGTACTTC	CAWSPGLGETQYF
-	TRBV6-1	-	TRBJ1-1	TGTGCCAGCAGTGAACCCGGGACTGGGAACACTGAAGCTTTCTTT	CASSEPGTGNTEAFF
-	TRBV27	-	TRBJ2-1	TGTGCCAGCAGTTTAATTGCGGGCATAGGTGGAAATGAGCAGTTCTTC	CASSLIAGIGGNEQFF